Listed below are T cell receptor beta chains from one sample, sequenced in a study of shared clonotypes between healthy human individuals. Using immunoSEQ multiplex PCR, the repertoire was profiled, and TCRdb retains in-frame clones only, with some absent. The table lists about 2.2 million clones, about 94% of them singletons. Sequencing was carried out using naive CD8+ T cells from PBMCs. Source of these receptors: a young man in good health. Some clones in this sample may be carry-over from other donors' samples. Both conserved end residues are part of each CDR3. D genes are given only for firm matches. Expanded clones get a size class; other rows say once, few or many, or leave the size out.

j_call clone_size d_call v_call cdr3_aa cdr3_nt
TRBJ2-7 . TRBD1 TRBV13 CASATGTGVWGQYF TGTGCCAGCGCTACCGGGACAGGGGTCTGGGGGCAGTACTTC
TRBJ1-2 . TRBD1 TRBV30 CAWSLLDRGPTYGYTF TGTGCCTGGAGTCTCCTAGACAGGGGGCCCACCTATGGCTACACCTTC
TRBJ2-7 once . TRBV10-3 CAISEGLLSSEQYF TGTGCCATCAGTGAGGGCCTTCTCTCTAGCGAGCAGTACTTC
TRBJ2-5 . . TRBV7-9 CASMRWQETQYF TGTGCCAGCATGAGATGGCAAGAGACCCAGTACTTC
TRBJ2-1 . . TRBV7-9 CASSLLLSSYNEQFF TGTGCCAGCAGCTTACTTCTCAGCTCCTACAATGAGCAGTTCTTC
TRBJ1-4 . . TRBV7-2 CASSLDPRAANEKLFF TGTGCCAGCAGCTTAGATCCCAGGGCCGCTAATGAAAAACTGTTTTTT
TRBJ2-2 . . TRBV10-3 CAISESGELFF TGTGCCATCAGTGAGAGTGGGGAGCTGTTTTTT
TRBJ2-7 . . TRBV15 CATSIPGSRANEQYF TGTGCCACCAGCATTCCCGGATCCCGTGCTAACGAGCAGTACTTC
TRBJ2-2 . . TRBV27 CASSSVGPPGELFF TGTGCCAGCAGTTCAGTTGGACCTCCCGGGGAGCTGTTTTTT
TRBJ2-1 . . TRBV7-2 CASSLVPEVAYNEQFF TGTGCCAGCAGCCTAGTTCCGGAAGTTGCCTACAATGAGCAGTTCTTC
TRBJ1-2 . . TRBV29-1 CSATGQHYGYTF TGCAGCGCAACTGGACAGCACTATGGCTACACCTTC
TRBJ2-1 . . TRBV7-9 CASSPGTAGNEQFF TGTGCCAGCAGCCCCGGGACCGCTGGAAATGAGCAGTTCTTC
TRBJ2-3 . TRBD2 TRBV19 CASRMTSGTSTDTQYF TGTGCCAGTAGAATGACTAGCGGAACTAGCACAGATACGCAGTATTTT
TRBJ2-7 . TRBD1 TRBV27 CASSYWTGEEQYF TGTGCCAGCAGTTATTGGACAGGGGAAGAGCAGTACTTC
TRBJ2-7 . TRBD1 TRBV5-1 CASSWGTGNYEQYF TGCGCCAGCAGCTGGGGGACAGGTAACTACGAGCAGTACTTC
TRBJ2-1 . TRBD1 TRBV5-1 CASSYRQGTYNEQFF TGCGCCAGCAGCTACCGACAGGGGACCTACAATGAGCAGTTCTTC
TRBJ2-7 . TRBD1 TRBV15 CATSSAGTGLDEQYF TGTGCCACCAGCAGTGCCGGGACAGGGCTCGACGAGCAGTACTTC
TRBJ2-5 . . TRBV5-6 CASSLAQGGSVWKTQYF TGTGCCAGCAGCTTGGCCCAGGGGGGCTCAGTCTGGAAGACCCAGTACTTC
TRBJ2-1 . . TRBV2 CASGWDGKQFF TGTGCCAGCGGATGGGACGGCAAGCAGTTCTTC
TRBJ2-7 . . TRBV10-3 CAISEQRDHYEQYF TGTGCCATCAGTGAGCAGCGAGACCACTACGAGCAGTACTTC
TRBJ2-7 . . TRBV19 CASRDPRSSYEQYF TGTGCCAGTAGGGATCCTAGGAGCTCCTACGAGCAGTACTTC
TRBJ2-3 once . TRBV7-9 CASTPVDGGVDTQYF TGTGCCAGCACCCCGGTGGACGGAGGGGTAGATACGCAGTATTTT
TRBJ1-1 . . TRBV21-1 CASSKGGRGTEAFF TGTGCCAGCAGCAAAGGGGGGAGGGGTACTGAAGCTTTCTTT
TRBJ1-1 . . TRBV5-8 CASSYWVDAEAFF TGTGCCAGCAGCTACTGGGTTGACGCTGAAGCTTTCTTT
TRBJ1-1 once . TRBV19 CASRNRGLGAWNTEAFF TGTGCCAGTCGGAACCGAGGCTTGGGAGCCTGGAACACTGAAGCTTTCTTT
TRBJ2-7 . TRBD1 TRBV2 CATRDRGVPYEQYF TGTGCCACCCGGGACAGGGGAGTCCCCTACGAGCAGTACTTC
TRBJ2-7 . TRBD2 TRBV9 CASSVGGTSPYEQYF TGTGCCAGCAGCGTAGGCGGGACTAGCCCCTACGAGCAGTACTTC
TRBJ2-5 . TRBD2 TRBV4-3 CATSETSGRGETQYF TGCGCCACTAGCGAGACTAGCGGGAGAGGAGAGACCCAGTACTTC
TRBJ2-5 . . TRBV10-3 CAISGGPWETQYF TGTGCCATCAGTGGGGGACCTTGGGAGACCCAGTACTTC
TRBJ2-7 . TRBD2 TRBV13 CASSPPAGANYEQYF TGTGCCAGCAGCCCCCCAGCGGGAGCGAACTACGAGCAGTACTTC
TRBJ2-7 . TRBD2 TRBV28 CASSLIAGSSYEQYF TGTGCCAGCAGTTTAATAGCGGGGAGCTCCTACGAGCAGTACTTC
TRBJ2-1 . . TRBV7-9 CASSLGGPNYNEQFF TGTGCCAGCAGCCTGGGAGGACCAAACTACAATGAGCAGTTCTTC
TRBJ2-7 . TRBD1 TRBV6-5 CASSYTDRGSYEQYF TGTGCCAGCAGTTACACGGACAGGGGCTCCTACGAGCAGTACTTC
TRBJ2-5 . . TRBV28 CASSLLGMVATQYF TGTGCCAGCAGTTTATTGGGCATGGTGGCGACCCAGTACTTC
TRBJ1-1 . TRBD1 TRBV19 CASIGRGQNTEAFF TGTGCCAGTATCGGAAGGGGGCAAAACACTGAAGCTTTCTTT
TRBJ2-3 . . TRBV27 CASSLGTDTQYF TGTGCCAGCTCCCTTGGCACAGATACGCAGTATTTT
TRBJ1-4 . . TRBV27 CASSLTAGEEKLFF TGTGCCAGCAGTTTAACGGCAGGGGAGGAAAAACTGTTTTTT
TRBJ2-3 . . TRBV5-1 CASSLTGLSTDTQYF TGCGCCAGCAGCTTGACGGGGCTAAGCACAGATACGCAGTATTTT
TRBJ1-3 . . TRBV6-5 CASLTAHNGNTIYF TGTGCCAGCCTTACGGCCCATAATGGAAACACCATATATTTT